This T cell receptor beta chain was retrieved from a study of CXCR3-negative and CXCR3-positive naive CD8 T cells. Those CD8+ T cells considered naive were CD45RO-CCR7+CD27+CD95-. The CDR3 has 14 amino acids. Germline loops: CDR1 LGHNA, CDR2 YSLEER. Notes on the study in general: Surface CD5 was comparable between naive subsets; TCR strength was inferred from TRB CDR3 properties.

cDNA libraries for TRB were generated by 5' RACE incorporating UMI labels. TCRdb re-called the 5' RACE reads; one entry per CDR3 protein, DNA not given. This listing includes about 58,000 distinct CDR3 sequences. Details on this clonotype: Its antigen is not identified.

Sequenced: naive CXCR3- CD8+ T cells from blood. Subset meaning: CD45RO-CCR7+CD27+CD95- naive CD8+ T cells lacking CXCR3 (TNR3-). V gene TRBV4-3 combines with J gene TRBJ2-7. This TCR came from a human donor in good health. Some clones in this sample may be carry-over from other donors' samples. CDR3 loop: CASSQETSSYEQYF.